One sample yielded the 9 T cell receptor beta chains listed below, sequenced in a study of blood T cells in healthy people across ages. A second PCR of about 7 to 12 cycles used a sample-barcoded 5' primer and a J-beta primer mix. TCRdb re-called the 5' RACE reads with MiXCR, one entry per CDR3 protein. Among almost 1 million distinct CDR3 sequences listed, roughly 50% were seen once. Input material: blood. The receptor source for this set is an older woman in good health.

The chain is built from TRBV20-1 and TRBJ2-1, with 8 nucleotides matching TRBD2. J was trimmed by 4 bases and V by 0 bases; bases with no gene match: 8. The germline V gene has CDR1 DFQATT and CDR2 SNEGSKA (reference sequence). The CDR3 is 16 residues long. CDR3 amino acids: CSARDKWGTSYNEQFF. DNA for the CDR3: TGCAGTGCTAGAGATAAGTGGGGGACTAGTTACAATGAGCAGTTCTTC.

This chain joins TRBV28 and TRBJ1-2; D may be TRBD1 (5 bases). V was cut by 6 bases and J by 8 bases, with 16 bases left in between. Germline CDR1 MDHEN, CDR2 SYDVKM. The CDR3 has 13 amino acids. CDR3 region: CASSPEGLWGYTF. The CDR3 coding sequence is TGTGCCAGCAGCCCCGAGGGACTTTGGGGCTACACCTTC.

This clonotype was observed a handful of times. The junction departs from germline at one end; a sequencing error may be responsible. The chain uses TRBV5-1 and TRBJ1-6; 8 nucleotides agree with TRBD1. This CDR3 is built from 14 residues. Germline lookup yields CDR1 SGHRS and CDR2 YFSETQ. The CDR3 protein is CASSPRDRNSPLHF. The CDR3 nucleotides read TGTGCCAGCAGTCCCCGGGACAGGAATTCACCCCTCCACTTT.

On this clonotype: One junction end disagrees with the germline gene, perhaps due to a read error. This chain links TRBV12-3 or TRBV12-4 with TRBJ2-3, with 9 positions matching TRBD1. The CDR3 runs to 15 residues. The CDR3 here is CASTFGQGREDTQYF. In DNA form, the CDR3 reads TGCGCCAGCACTTTCGGACAGGGGAGGGAAGATACGCAGTATTTT.

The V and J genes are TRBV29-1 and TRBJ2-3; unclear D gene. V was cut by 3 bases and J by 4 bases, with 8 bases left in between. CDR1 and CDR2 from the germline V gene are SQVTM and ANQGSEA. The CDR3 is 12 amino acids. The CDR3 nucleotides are TGCAGCGTTGAGAACCAACCAGATACGCAGTATTTT. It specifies CSVENQPDTQYF.

This CDR3 reads CSVGQGNSEQYF. The DNA for the CDR3 is TGCAGCGTTGGACAGGGCAACTCCGAGCAGTACTTC. The chain has TRBV29-1 and TRBJ2-7, with 7 bases matching TRBD1. With V trimmed by 4 bases and J by 6 bases, 6 bases remained unmatched. Germline CDR1 SQVTM, CDR2 ANQGSEA. CDR3 length: 12 amino acids.

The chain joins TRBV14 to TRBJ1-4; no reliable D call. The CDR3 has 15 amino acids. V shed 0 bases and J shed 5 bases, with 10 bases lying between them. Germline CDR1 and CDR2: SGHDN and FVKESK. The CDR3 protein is CASSQDAYENEKLFF. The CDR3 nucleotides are TGTGCCAGCAGCCAAGATGCCTACGAAAATGAAAAACTGTTTTTT.

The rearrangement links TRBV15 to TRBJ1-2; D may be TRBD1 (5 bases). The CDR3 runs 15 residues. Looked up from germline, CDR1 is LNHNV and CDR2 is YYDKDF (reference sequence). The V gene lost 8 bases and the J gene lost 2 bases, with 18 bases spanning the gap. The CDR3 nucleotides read TGTGCCACCGGTCCGCATCAGGGCCCGAACTATGGCTACACCTTC. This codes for CATGPHQGPNYGYTF. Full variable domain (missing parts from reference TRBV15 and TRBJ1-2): DAMVIQNPRYQVTQFGKPVTLSCSQTLNHNVMYWYQQKSSQAPKLLFHYYDKDFNNEADTPDNFQSRRPNTSFCFLDIRSPGLGDTAMYLCATGPHQGPNYGYTFGSGTRLTVV.

This chain's CDR3 is CASSQKDSSNYGYTF. CDR3 DNA: TGCGCCAGCAGCCAGAAGGACAGCTCTAACTATGGCTACACCTTC. V and J are TRBV4-1 and TRBJ1-2; D might be TRBD1 (6 bases). The CDR3 spans 15 residues. Trimming pared 3 bases from V and 0 bases from J, leaving 11 bases between. CDR1 and CDR2 (germline): MGHRA, YSYEKL.